The 2 T cell receptor beta chains below all came from one sample that was sequenced in a study of cytomegalovirus exposure and HLA in healthy donors. In the PCR, 60 Vbeta and 13 Jbeta primers were used. Only in-frame clones appear in the TCRdb table, and some are missing; sequencing was by immunoSEQ multiplex PCR. The sample records fewer than 150,000 clones, about 70% being singletons. The specimen sequenced was PBMCs. All receptors derive from a man between 40 and 49 years old in good health and CMV-seronegative.

This clone was seen just once. The chain is built from TRBV7-8 and TRBJ2-3; 12 bases line up with TRBD2. The CDR3 is 16 amino acids. J was trimmed by 3 bases and V by 5 bases; bases with no gene match: 6. Germline V gene lookup returns CDR1 SGHVS and CDR2 FQNEAQ. The CDR3 loop is CASSELAGGLTDTQYF. DNA for the CDR3: TGTGCCAGCAGCGAACTAGCGGGGGGCTTGACAGATACGCAGTATTTT. Looking up the rest from reference TRBV7-8 and TRBJ2-3 gives the full variable domain: GAGVSQSPRYKVAKRGQDVALRCDPISGHVSLFWYQQALGQGPEFLTYFQNEAQLDKSGLPSDRFFAERPEGSVSTLKIQRTQQEDSAVYLCASSELAGGLTDTQYFGPGTRLTVL.

This clone turned up a few times. The chain couples TRBV5-1 to TRBJ1-4; D remains unclear. In germline, CDR1 is SGHRS, CDR2 YFSETQ. V dropped 0 bases and J dropped 5 bases, with 11 bases sitting between them. The CDR3 sequence is 15 residues long. The CDR3 protein is CASSLEEGRNEKLFF. The CDR3 DNA sequence: TGCGCCAGCAGCTTGGAAGAGGGCCGGAATGAAAAACTGTTTTTT.